These 25 T cell receptor beta chains were sequenced from one sample in a study of graft-versus-host responses after intestinal transplantation. Their specific antigens are unknown. Data came from immunoSEQ multiplex PCR; TCRdb stores just in-frame clones and leaves some out. The sample has over 65,000 clones, approximately 90% seen once. The sample consisted of unstimulated CD8+ T cells sorted from spleen or lymph node cells, taken before transplant. These receptors were taken from a human donor who was the organ donor for an intestinal transplant.

This clone was seen more than once but under ten times. This chain links TRBV5-4 with TRBJ1-6; D might be TRBD1 (5 bases). V dropped 0 bases and J dropped 10 bases, with 5 bases sitting between them. The CDR3 is made up of 12 amino acids. Germline V gene sequence: CDR1 SGHNT, CDR2 YYREEE (reference sequence). The CDR3 nucleotides read TGTGCCAGCAGCTTGGGGGGGTCACCCCTCCACTTT. Translated, it gives CASSLGGSPLHF.

This clone was picked up a small number of times. V and J are TRBV5-3 and TRBJ1-1; a possible D gene is TRBD1 (5 bases). TRBV5-3 is an ORF, and what it does is uncertain. Trimming removed 8 bases at V and 8 bases at J, with 19 bases between. The CDR3 runs to 13 residues. CDR3 DNA sequence: TGTGCCAGCAGCCGAACAACCGGGGCCGAAGCTTTCTTT. Residues: CASSRTTGAEAFF.

The V call is TRBV6-5, the J call TRBJ1-6; D is uncertain. Germline lookup yields CDR1 MNHEY and CDR2 SVGAGI. CDR3 length equals 13 residues. V was shortened by 4 bases and J by 7 bases, with 8 bases between the two germline ends. The CDR3 protein is CASSFMRNSPLHF. The CDR3 DNA follows: TGTGCCAGCAGTTTCATGCGGAATTCACCCCTCCACTTT.

The chain links TRBV2 to TRBJ1-6; TRBD1 might be the D (6 bases). The length of the CDR3 is 14 residues. Per germline, CDR1 SNHLY and CDR2 FYNNEI. The V end lost 5 bases, the J end lost 6 bases, and 11 bases lay between the germline ends. CDR3 sequence (DNA): TGTGCCAGCAGTACAGGGACCCTTAATTCACCCCTCCACTTT. It codes for CASSTGTLNSPLHF.

The V gene is TRBV7-3, the J gene TRBJ2-1; D uncertain. Trimming cost V 2 bases and J 3 bases, with 8 bases left between them. Germline-derived CDR1 and CDR2 are SGHTA and FQGTGA. This CDR3 region has 14 residues. This chain's CDR3 is CASSLSGDYNEQFF. The CDR3, as DNA: TGTGCCAGCAGCTTATCTGGGGACTACAATGAGCAGTTCTTC.

As DNA, the CDR3 is TGCGGGTCCAGGGGTCCCTATAATTCACCCCTCCACTTT. This codes for CGSRGPYNSPLHF. The J gene is TRBJ1-6, the V gene TRBV5-1, with D possibly being TRBD1 (6 bases). Germline CDR1 reads SGHRS; CDR2 reads YFSETQ. The CDR3 runs 13 residues.

The chain is built from TRBV12-5 and TRBJ2-1; 10 nucleotides line up with TRBD1. There are 16 residues in the CDR3. V lost 4 bases and J lost 5; bases outside the gene matches: 8. The germline gives CDR1 LGHNT, CDR2 FRNRAP. This CDR3 reads CASGSTTGGVHNEQFF. The CDR3 region has the DNA TGTGCTAGTGGTTCGACGACAGGGGGCGTCCACAATGAGCAGTTCTTC.

This clone has just one count. The chain combines TRBV4-2 with TRBJ2-1, with D maybe TRBD2 (7 bases). There are 15 residues in the CDR3. Trimming cost V 5 bases and J 5 bases, with 16 bases left between them. The germline V gene has CDR1 LGHNA and CDR2 YNFKEQ. CDR3: CASSTYEGGDNEQFF. CDR3 bases: TGTGCCAGCAGCACCTACGAGGGGGGGGACAATGAGCAGTTCTTC.

V usage is TRBV27 and J usage is TRBJ1-5, with 7 nucleotides matching TRBD1. The trim removed 4 bases at V and 7 bases at J, leaving 16 bases unmatched. Germline CDR1 and CDR2: MNHEY and SMNVEV (reference sequence). The CDR3 extends over 17 amino acids. As DNA, the CDR3 is TGTGCCAGCAGTTCCTTCCCGACAGGGCCTAGAGAACAGCCCCAGCATTTT. Amino acids: CASSSFPTGPREQPQHF.

The chain carries TRBV7-6 and TRBJ2-3; weak D call: TRBD1 (6 bases). Germline loops: CDR1 SGHVS, CDR2 FNYEAQ. CDR3 length: 15 amino acids. V was trimmed by 4 bases and J by 2 bases, leaving 13 bases between them. The CDR3 reads CASSYRDTITDTQYF. For the CDR3, the DNA is TGTGCCAGCAGCTACCGGGACACTATCACAGATACGCAGTATTTT.

This chain joins TRBV11-2 and TRBJ2-1; D is undetermined. Trimming pared 0 bases from V and 7 bases from J, leaving 4 bases between. Germline lookup yields CDR1 SGHAT and CDR2 FQNNGV. The length of the CDR3 is 12 residues. The DNA for the CDR3 is TGTGCCAGCAGCTTAGATGGGAATGAGCAGTTCTTC. Amino acid sequence: CASSLDGNEQFF.

This chain joins TRBV19 and TRBJ2-1; no clear D gene. The CDR3 covers 12 residues. Trimming stripped 6 bases from V and 9 bases from J, with 12 bases between. Germline V gives CDR1 LNHDA, CDR2 SQIVND (reference sequence). The CDR3 here is CASSLGLSEQFF. CDR3 coding DNA: TGTGCCAGTAGCCTGGGATTGTCTGAGCAGTTCTTC.

V gene TRBV11-2 combines with J gene TRBJ1-5; D not resolved. CDR1 and CDR2 (germline): SGHAT, FQNNGV. This CDR3 has 13 residues. Trimming shortened V by 0 bases and J by 5 bases, and 5 bases separated the two germline ends. The chain's CDR3 is CASSLEVDQPQHF. The CDR3 coding sequence is TGTGCCAGCAGCTTAGAGGTGGATCAGCCCCAGCATTTT.

The CDR3 spells CASSLTPSAYEQYF. The CDR3 DNA sequence: TGTGCCAGCAGCTTAACACCTTCGGCCTACGAGCAGTACTTC. The V gene is TRBV5-5, the J gene TRBJ2-7; D not certain. The CDR3 totals 14 residues. The V end lost 2 bases, the J end lost 2 bases, and 11 bases lay between the germline ends. Germline loops: CDR1 SGHKS, CDR2 YYEKEE (reference sequence).

This chain uses TRBV11-2 with TRBJ1-2; D is undetermined. V was cut by 3 bases and J by 0 bases, with 8 bases left in between. Germline CDR1 reads SGHAT; CDR2 reads FQNNGV. There are 14 residues in the CDR3. CDR3: CASSFHPTNYGYTF. The CDR3 DNA reads TGTGCCAGCAGCTTCCATCCGACTAACTATGGCTACACCTTC.

The chain has TRBV7-9 and TRBJ2-7; no clear D gene. The CDR3 length is 14 residues. Germline V lookup: CDR1 SEHNR, CDR2 FQNEAQ (reference sequence). V was cut by 0 bases and J by 2 bases, with 8 bases left in between. The DNA of the CDR3 is TGTGCCAGCAGCTTAGCGGAGACACCCTACGAGCAGTACTTC. Residues: CASSLAETPYEQYF.

J is TRBJ2-5 and V is TRBV4-1; 9 bases align to TRBD1. The CDR3 sequence is 16 residues long. J gave up 2 bases and V 1 base, and 5 bases lay outside the gene matches. The germline V gene has CDR1 MGHRA and CDR2 YSYEKL. The CDR3 is CASSQAGQGLQETQYF. As DNA, the CDR3 is TGCGCCAGCAGCCAAGCGGGACAGGGACTACAAGAGACCCAGTACTTC.

The gene calls are TRBV5-4 and TRBJ2-5; either TRBD1 or TRBD2 may fit D (6 bases each). Germline CDR1 reads SGHNT; CDR2 reads YYREEE (reference sequence). This CDR3 spans 14 amino acids. V was clipped by 4 bases and J by 4 bases, with 14 bases between them. DNA for the CDR3: TGTGCCAGCAGCACCGGACGGGGGCGAGAGACCCAGTACTTC. The encoded protein is CASSTGRGRETQYF.

The chain employs TRBV7-6 and TRBJ2-3; D may match TRBD1 or TRBD2 (6 bases each). The V end was cut by 4 bases, the J end by 6 bases, with 11 bases between. Germline loops: CDR1 SGHVS, CDR2 FNYEAQ. This CDR3 is built from 13 residues. CDR3 bases: TGTGCCAGCAGCTCTCGGAGGGGGGATACGCAGTATTTT. As protein: CASSSRRGDTQYF.

The gene calls are TRBV5-1 and TRBJ1-1; D is undetermined. This CDR3 region has 12 residues. The germline CDR1 and CDR2 sequences are SGHRS and YFSETQ. Trimming shortened V by 5 bases and J by 5 bases, and 10 bases separated the two germline ends. CDR3 nucleotide sequence: TGCGCCAGCAGTCAGGACGGTACTGAAGCTTTCTTT. Translated: CASSQDGTEAFF.

The CDR3 region is CASSFTKETQYF. In DNA, the CDR3 is TGTGCCAGCAGCTTCACTAAAGAGACCCAGTACTTC. The genes are TRBV5-6 and TRBJ2-5; D is ambiguous. CDR1 is SGHDT and CDR2 is YYEEEE in the germline V gene. V gave up 2 bases and J gave up 3 bases, with 5 bases separating them. This CDR3 has 12 amino acids.

This clone turned up a few times. The chain carries TRBV19 and TRBJ2-1; 7 nucleotides line up with TRBD2. The trim removed 9 bases at V and 0 bases at J, leaving 8 bases unmatched. CDR3 length: 15 amino acids. Germline V CDR1 and CDR2: LNHDA, SQIVND (reference sequence). CDR3 in DNA: TGTGCCAGCGCTAGCGGAGGTAACTCCTACAATGAGCAGTTCTTC. Translated, it gives CASASGGNSYNEQFF.

This clone came up once. The genes are TRBV4-1 and TRBJ1-1; no firm D call. This CDR3 region has 15 residues. Germline CDR1 reads MGHRA; CDR2 reads YSYEKL. V was trimmed by 0 bases and J by 3 bases, leaving 11 bases between them. The CDR3 spells CASSQEILGDTEAFF. In nucleotides, the CDR3 is TGCGCCAGCAGCCAAGAAATACTTGGGGACACTGAAGCTTTCTTT.

The rearrangement uses TRBV19 and TRBJ2-1; no firm D call. From germline, CDR1 is LNHDA and CDR2 SQIVND (reference sequence). V shed 8 bases and J shed 9 bases, with 8 bases lying between them. This CDR3 is built from 10 residues. CDR3 sequence reads: CASGSGEQFF. In DNA form, the CDR3 reads TGTGCCAGTGGTAGTGGTGAGCAGTTCTTC.

This chain links TRBV11-2 with TRBJ1-1; D unresolved. The CDR3 totals 12 residues. V was shortened by 4 bases and J by 0 bases, with 3 bases between the two germline ends. Germline values: CDR1 SGHAT, CDR2 FQNNGV. The CDR3 region is CASSSMNTEAFF. The CDR3 DNA reads as TGTGCCAGCAGCTCCATGAACACTGAAGCTTTCTTT.